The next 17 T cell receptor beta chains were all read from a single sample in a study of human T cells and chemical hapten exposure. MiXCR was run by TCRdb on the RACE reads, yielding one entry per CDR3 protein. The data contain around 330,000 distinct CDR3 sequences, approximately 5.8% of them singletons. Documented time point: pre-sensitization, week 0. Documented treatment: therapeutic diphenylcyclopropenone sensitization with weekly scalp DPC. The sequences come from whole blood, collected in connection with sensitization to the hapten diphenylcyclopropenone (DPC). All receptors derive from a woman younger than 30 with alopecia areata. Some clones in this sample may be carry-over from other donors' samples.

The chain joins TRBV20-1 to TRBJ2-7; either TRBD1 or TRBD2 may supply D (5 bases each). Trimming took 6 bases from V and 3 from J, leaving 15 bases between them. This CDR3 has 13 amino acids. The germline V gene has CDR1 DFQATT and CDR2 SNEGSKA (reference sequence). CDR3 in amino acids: CSARPGPHYEQYF. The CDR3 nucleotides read TGCAGTGCCCGGCCGGGACCACACTACGAGCAGTACTTC.

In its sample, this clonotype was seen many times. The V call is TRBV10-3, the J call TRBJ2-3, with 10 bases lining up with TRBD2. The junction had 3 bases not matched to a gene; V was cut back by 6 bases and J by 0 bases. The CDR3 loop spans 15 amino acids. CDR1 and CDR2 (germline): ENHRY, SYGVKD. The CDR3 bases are TGTGCCATCAGGCAGCGGGGGGGGAGCACAGATACGCAGTATTTT. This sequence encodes CAIRQRGGSTDTQYF.

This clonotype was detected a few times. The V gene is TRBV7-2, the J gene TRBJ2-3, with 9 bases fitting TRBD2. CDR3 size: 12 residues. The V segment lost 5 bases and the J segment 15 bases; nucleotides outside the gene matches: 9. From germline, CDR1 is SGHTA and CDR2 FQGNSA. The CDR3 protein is CASSRSGGKGYF. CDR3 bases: TGTGCCAGCAGCCGTAGCGGGGGAAAAGGCTATTTT.

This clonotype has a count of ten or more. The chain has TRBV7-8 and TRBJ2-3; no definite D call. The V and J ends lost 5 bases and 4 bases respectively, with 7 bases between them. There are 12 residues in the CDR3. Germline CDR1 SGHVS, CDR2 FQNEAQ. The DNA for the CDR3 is TGTGCCAGCAGCGCCCCGGCAGATACGCAGTATTTT. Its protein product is CASSAPADTQYF.

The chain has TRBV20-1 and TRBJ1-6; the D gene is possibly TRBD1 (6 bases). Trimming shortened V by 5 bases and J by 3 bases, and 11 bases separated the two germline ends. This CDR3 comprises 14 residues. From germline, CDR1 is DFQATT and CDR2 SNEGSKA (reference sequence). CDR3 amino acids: CSAPRTVYNSPLHF. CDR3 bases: TGCAGTGCTCCCCGGACAGTCTATAATTCACCCCTCCACTTT.

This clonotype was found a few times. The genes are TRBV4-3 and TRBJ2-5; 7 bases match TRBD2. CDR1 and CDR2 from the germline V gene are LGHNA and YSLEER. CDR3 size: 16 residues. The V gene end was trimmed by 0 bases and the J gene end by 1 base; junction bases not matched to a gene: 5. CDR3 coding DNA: TGCGCCAGCAGCCAAGATCCAGCGGGGCCCCAAGAGACCCAGTACTTC. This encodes CASSQDPAGPQETQYF.

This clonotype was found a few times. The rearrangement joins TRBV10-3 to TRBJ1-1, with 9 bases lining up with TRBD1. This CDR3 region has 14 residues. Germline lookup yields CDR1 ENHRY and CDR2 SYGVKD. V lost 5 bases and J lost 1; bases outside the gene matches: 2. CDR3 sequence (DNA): TGTGCCATCAGTCAGGGACAGGGGAACACTGAAGCTTTCTTT. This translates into CAISQGQGNTEAFF.

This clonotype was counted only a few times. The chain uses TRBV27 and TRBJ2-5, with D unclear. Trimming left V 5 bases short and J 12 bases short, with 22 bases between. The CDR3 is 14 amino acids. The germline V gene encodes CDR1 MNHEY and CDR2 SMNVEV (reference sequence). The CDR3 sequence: CASSRGYQEDPKYF. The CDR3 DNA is TGTGCCAGCAGTCGAGGTTACCAAGAGGACCCCAAGTACTTC.

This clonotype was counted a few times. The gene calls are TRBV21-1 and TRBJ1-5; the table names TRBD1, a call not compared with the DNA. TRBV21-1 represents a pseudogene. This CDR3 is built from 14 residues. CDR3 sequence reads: CAILQVLSNQPQHF. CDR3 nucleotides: TGTGCCATCCTACAGGTTCTGAGCAATCAGCCCCAGCATTTT.

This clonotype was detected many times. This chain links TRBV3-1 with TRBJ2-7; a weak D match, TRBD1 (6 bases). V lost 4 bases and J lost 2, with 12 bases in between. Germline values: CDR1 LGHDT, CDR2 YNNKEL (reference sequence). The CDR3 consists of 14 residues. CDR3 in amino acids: CASSPGHPTYEQYF. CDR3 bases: TGTGCCAGCAGCCCGGGACACCCGACCTACGAGCAGTACTTC.

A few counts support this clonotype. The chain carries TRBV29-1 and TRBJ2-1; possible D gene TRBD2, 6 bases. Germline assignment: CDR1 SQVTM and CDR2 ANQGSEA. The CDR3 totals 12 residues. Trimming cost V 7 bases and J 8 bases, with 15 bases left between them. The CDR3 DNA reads TGCAGCGCGTTTAGCGGTTCAGATGAGCAGTTCTTC. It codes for CSAFSGSDEQFF.

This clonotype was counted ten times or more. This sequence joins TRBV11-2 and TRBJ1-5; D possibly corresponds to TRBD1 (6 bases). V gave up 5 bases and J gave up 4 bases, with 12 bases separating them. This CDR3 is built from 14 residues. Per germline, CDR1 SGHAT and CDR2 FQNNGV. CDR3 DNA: TGTGCCAGCAGCCCCGGACAGCTTAATCAGCCCCAGCATTTT. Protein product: CASSPGQLNQPQHF.

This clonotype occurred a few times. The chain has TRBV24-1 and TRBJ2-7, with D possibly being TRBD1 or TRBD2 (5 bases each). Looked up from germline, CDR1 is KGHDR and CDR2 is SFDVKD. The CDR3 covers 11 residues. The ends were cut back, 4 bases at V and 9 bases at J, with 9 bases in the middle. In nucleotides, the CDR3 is TGTGCCACCAGTGACCGGGGACGGCAGTACTTC. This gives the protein CATSDRGRQYF.

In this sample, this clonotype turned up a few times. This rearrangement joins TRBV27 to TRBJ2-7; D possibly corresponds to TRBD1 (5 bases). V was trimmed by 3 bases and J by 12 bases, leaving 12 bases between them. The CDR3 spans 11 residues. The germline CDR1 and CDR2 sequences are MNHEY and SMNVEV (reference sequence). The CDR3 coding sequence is TGTGCCAGCAGTTTCCAGGGCTCTAGGTACTTC. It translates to CASSFQGSRYF.

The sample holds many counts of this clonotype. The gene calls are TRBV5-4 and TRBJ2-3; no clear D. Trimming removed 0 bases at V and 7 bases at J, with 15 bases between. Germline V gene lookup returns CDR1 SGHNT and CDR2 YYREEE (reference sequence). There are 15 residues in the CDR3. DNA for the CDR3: TGTGCCAGCAGCTTGGAAGCTACCGTCCTGAATACGCAGTATTTT. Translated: CASSLEATVLNTQYF. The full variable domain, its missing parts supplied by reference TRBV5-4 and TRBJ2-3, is ETGVTQSPTHLIKTRGQQVTLRCSSQSGHNTVSWYQQALGQGPQFIFQYYREEENGRGNFPPRFSGLQFPNYSSELNVNALELDDSALYLCASSLEATVLNTQYFGPGTRLTVL.

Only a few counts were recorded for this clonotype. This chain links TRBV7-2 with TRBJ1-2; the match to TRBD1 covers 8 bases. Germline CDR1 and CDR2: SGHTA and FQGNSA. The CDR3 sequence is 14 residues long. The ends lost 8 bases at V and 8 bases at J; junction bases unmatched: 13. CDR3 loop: CASRYPARGRGYTF. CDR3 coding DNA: TGTGCCAGCCGCTACCCCGCCAGGGGGCGCGGCTACACCTTC.

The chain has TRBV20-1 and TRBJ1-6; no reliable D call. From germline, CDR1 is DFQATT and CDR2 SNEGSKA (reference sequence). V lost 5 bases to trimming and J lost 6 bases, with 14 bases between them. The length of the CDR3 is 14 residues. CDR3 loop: CSAVAPSGNSPLHF. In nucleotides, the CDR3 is TGCAGTGCTGTGGCCCCGAGCGGTAATTCACCCCTCCACTTT.